Below, one T cell receptor beta chain is given with its context. The protocol was immunoSEQ multiplex PCR, while the TCRdb copy is restricted to in-frame clones and leaves out a portion. In the table there are some 150,000 clones, approximately 90% of which are singletons. The data originate from a study of T cell responses to AZD1222 COVID-19 vaccine. V was cut by 7 bases and J by 3 bases, with 13 bases left in between. CDR1 and CDR2 (germline): SQVTM, ANQGSEA. This CDR3 is built from 13 residues. The sample in question was peripheral blood, obtained on day 0 of MenACWY control vaccination. This receptor was taken from an adult in good health. The rearrangement links TRBV29-1 to TRBJ2-1; perhaps D is TRBD1 or TRBD2 (5 bases each). For the CDR3, the DNA is TGCAGCGCGGGGCGAAGGGACTACAATGAGCAGTTCTTC. Translated, it gives CSAGRRDYNEQFF.